This T cell receptor (beta chain) was sequenced during a study of early stage breast cancer tumors. This CDR3 has 15 amino acids. Trimming cost V 0 bases and J 3 bases, with 11 bases left between them. Germline V gene lookup returns CDR1 SGHRS and CDR2 YFSETQ. In its sample, this clone was seen once. Its antigen is unknown. Study conclusions and caveats: In about 90% of the 16 patients, blood comparison separated tumor from normal breast.

Each sample had two DNA replicates, approximately 0.49 ug blood or roughly 1.4 ug tissue. Measured with immunoSEQ multiplex PCR; TCRdb has only the in-frame clones, and not every one. The table includes around 48,000 clones, around 90% detected once. The sample consisted of blood. The receptor comes from a person aged 65 to 85 with breast cancer. The rearrangement joins TRBV5-1 to TRBJ2-3; D may be TRBD1 (6 bases). The CDR3: CASSLAAGVTDTQYF. CDR3 bases: TGCGCCAGCAGCTTGGCCGCAGGGGTGACAGATACGCAGTATTTT.